The source of this T cell receptor beta chain is a study of metastatic and nonmetastatic thyroid tumors. Thyroid surgery took place with no prior treatment in any patient. This clone showed up many times. The antigen remains undetermined. The CDR3 is 17 amino acids. Germline V gives CDR1 PRHDT, CDR2 FYEKMQ (reference sequence). V lost 4 bases and J lost 1, with 20 bases in between. As originally analysed: In papillary thyroid cancer, a distant-metastasis classifier was built using CDR3 differences across clinicopathological groups. With MiXCR, TCRdb called clones anew from the PCR reads. The V and J calls and clone size are TCRdb's, not the authors'. The sample shows 65,000 or so clones, 4% to 4.5% of them seen only once. Study observations and caveats: Reported TCR beta diversity, measured in blood and tumor, was significantly higher for malignant thyroid tumors than for benign nodules.

This sequence joins TRBV13 and TRBJ2-7; either TRBD1 or TRBD2 may fit D (6 bases each). Material for sequencing was blood. The receptor was isolated from a female donor with papillary thyroid cancer or a benign thyroid nodule (not recorded which). Some clones in this sample may be carry-over from other donors' samples. The CDR3 here is CASSSGREGGPSYEQYF. The CDR3, as DNA: TGTGCCAGCAGCTCCGGGCGCGAGGGGGGACCTTCCTACGAGCAGTACTTC.